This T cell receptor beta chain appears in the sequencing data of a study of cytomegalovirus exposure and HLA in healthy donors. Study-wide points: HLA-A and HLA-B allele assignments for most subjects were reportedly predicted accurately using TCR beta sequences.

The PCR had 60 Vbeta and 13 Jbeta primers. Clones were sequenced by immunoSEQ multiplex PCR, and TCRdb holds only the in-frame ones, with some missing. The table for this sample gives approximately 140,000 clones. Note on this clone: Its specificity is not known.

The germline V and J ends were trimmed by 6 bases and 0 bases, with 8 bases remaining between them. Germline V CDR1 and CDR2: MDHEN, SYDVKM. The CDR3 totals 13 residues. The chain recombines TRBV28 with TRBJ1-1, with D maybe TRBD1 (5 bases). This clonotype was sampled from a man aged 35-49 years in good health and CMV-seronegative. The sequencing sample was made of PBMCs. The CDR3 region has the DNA TGTGCCAGCAGGGACACCATGAACACTGAAGCTTTCTTT. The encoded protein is CASRDTMNTEAFF.